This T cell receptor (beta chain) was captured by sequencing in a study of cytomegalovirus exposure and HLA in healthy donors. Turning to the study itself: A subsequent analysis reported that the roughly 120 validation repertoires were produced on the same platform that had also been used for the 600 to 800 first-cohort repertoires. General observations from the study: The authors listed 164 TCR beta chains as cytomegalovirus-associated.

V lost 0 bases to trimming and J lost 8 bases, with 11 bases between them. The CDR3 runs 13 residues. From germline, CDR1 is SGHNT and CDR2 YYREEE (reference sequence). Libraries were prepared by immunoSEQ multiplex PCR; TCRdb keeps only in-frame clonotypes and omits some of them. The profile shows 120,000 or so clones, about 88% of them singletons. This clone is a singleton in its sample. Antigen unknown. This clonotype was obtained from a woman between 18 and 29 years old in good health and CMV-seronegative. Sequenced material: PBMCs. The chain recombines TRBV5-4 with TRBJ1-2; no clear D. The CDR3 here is CASSLDSLPGYTF. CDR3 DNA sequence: TGTGCCAGCAGCTTGGACAGCCTACCCGGCTACACCTTC.